The source of this T cell receptor (beta chain) is a study of regulatory T cells in long-lasting Graves disease. Findings and limits, study-wide: The study found persistent patients shared more public clonotypes (over 2,500) than new patients (just over 950).

The CDR3 totals 10 residues. Trimming removed 6 bases from V and 10 bases from J, with 10 bases in between. CDR1 is MDHEN, CDR2 SYDVKM, per germline. This clonotype was recorded at least ten times. Its specificity is unknown. Arm-PCR of CDR3 regions with iRepertoire HTBI primers generated TCR beta libraries. One entry per CDR3 protein, called by TCRdb with MiXCR from the multiplex PCR reads. The sample gives 400,000 to 500,000 distinct CDR3 sequences, approximately 23% of which show up once; around 14% is in the top ten. Time point defined: persistent/refractory GD, antithyroid drugs over 5 years with positive TRAb. PBMC RNA was the source of the TCR library. Enrollment of patients was through an endocrinology department in Xi'an, China.

The TCR comes from a female donor with Graves disease. The chain uses TRBV28 and TRBJ2-7, with D uncertain. The source was peripheral blood mononuclear cells (PBMCs), collected when the disease was refractory, from a patient treated with antithyroid drugs. CDR3 bases: TGTGCCAGCAGCTCGGAGCTTCAGTACTTC. Translating gives CASSSELQYF.